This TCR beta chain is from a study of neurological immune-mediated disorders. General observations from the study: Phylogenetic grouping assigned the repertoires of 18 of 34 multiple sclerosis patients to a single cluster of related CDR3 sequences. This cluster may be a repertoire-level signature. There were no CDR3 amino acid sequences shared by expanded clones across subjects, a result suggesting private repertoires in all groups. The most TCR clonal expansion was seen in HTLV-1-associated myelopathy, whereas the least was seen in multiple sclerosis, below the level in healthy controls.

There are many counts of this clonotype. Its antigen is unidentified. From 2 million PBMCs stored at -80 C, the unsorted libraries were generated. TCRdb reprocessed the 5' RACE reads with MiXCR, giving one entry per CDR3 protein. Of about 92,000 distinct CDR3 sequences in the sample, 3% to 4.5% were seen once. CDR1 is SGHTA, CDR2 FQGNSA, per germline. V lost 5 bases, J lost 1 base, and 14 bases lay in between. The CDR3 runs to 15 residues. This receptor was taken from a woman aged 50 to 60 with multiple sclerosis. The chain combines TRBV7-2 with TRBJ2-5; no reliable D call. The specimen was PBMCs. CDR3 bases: TGTGCCAGCAGCCGCACCAGACGAAGCCAAGAGACCCAGTACTTC. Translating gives CASSRTRRSQETQYF. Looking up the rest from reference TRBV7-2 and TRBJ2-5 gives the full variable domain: GAGVSQSPSNKVTEKGKDVELRCDPISGHTALYWYRQSLGQGLEFLIYFQGNSAPDKSGLPSDRFSAERTGGSVSTLTIQRTQQEDSAVYLCASSRTRRSQETQYFGPGTRLLVL.